These T cell receptor beta chains were read from a single sample in a study of tumor and adjacent non-tumor tissue in lung cancer. TCRdb reanalysed the multiplex PCR reads using MiXCR and keeps one entry per CDR3 protein. The sample includes about 75,000 distinct CDR3 sequences, 77% seen only once; the top ten take more than 10%. Sequenced: lung tumor tissue. All receptors come from a woman in her forties or fifties with non-small cell lung cancer. Each CDR3 is given with its conserved first and last residue. A D gene is named only where the DNA matches it firmly. Size is stated for part of the rows, as once, few or many counts, or as a class when the clone is expanded.

d_call j_call v_call clone_size cdr3_aa cdr3_nt
TRBD2 TRBJ2-2 TRBV4-2 many CASSQGFQREFTGELFF TGTGCCAGCAGCCAAGGTTTCCAGCGGGAGTTCACCGGGGAGCTGTTTTTT
TRBD1 TRBJ2-1 TRBV5-6 NA CASSSTGHNEQLF TGTGCCAGTAGCTCGACAGGGCACAATGAGCAGTTATTC
NA TRBJ2-3 TRBV6-6 NA CASSPTTDTQYF TGCGCCAGCAGCCCGACTACCGATACGCAGTATTTT
NA TRBJ2-1 TRBV6-1 NA CASRVSRIGVNEQFF TGTGCCAGCAGGGTATCCAGGATAGGGGTCAATGAGCAGTTCTTC
NA TRBJ2-3 TRBV11-2 NA CASSPIGSRRSSLGGDTQYF TGTGCCAGCAGCCCGATCGGAAGTAGGAGGAGTTCCCTAGGAGGAGATACGCAGTATTTT
NA TRBJ1-1 TRBV29-1 NA CSVGGAQNNTEVFF TGCAGCGTTGGGGGGGCACAGAATAACACTGAAGTTTTCTTT
NA TRBJ1-3 TRBV12-3/TRBV12-4 NA CAGAPSFGNIIYF TGTGCCGGCGCCCCCTCCTTTGGAAACATCATATATTTT
NA TRBJ2-2 TRBV1 many CTSSQDGSGSGRTGELFF TGCACCAGCAGCCAAGACGGTAGCGGGAGTGGGAGGACCGGGGAGCTGTTTTTT
NA TRBJ2-3 TRBV2 NA CASAARRGGDTQYF TGTGCGAGCGCAGCTAGAAGGGGGGGAGATACGCAGTATTTT
NA TRBJ2-1 TRBV29-1 NA CSGPRATNNEQSF TGCAGCGGCCCCCGGGCTACGAACAATGAGCAGTCCTTC
NA TRBJ2-7 TRBV10-3 NA CAISESIPAGAFEQYF TGTGCCATCAGTGAGTCTATCCCCGCCGGGGCGTTTGAGCAGTACTTC
NA TRBJ2-7 TRBV7-9 NA CASSLRGTYKQYF TGTGCCAGCAGTTTGCGGGGAACCTACAAGCAGTACTTC
NA TRBJ2-5 TRBV2 few CASSEMGMSQYF TGTGCCAGCAGTGAAATGGGGATGTCCCAGTACTTC
NA TRBJ2-7 TRBV6-1 NA CAGSDWTVYEQYF TGTGCCGGCAGTGATTGGACTGTATACGAGCAGTACTTC
NA TRBJ2-2 TRBV11-2 NA CANSGFQAGNTGELLF TGTGCCAACAGTGGATTCCAGGCGGGGAACACCGGGGAGCTGTTGTTT
TRBD2 TRBJ2-7 TRBV28 once CASSFSGRPYEQYF TGTGCCAGCAGCTTTAGCGGGAGGCCCTACGAGCAGTACTTC
NA TRBJ2-7 TRBV28 many CASSLGGTATYEQYF TGTGCCAGCAGCTTAGGCGGGACAGCGACCTACGAGCAGTACTTC
NA TRBJ2-7 TRBV4-1 many CASSPFPETYRASYEQYF TGCGCCAGCAGCCCCTTCCCCGAAACCTATAGAGCTTCGTACGAGCAGTACTTC
NA TRBJ2-7 TRBV7-8 many CASSPLGHEQYF TGTGCCAGCAGCCCCCTGGGGCACGAGCAGTACTTC
TRBD1 TRBJ1-5 TRBV2 NA CASTGTGGVQPQHF TGTGCCAGCACCGGGACAGGGGGCGTTCAGCCCCAGCATTTT
NA TRBJ2-3 TRBV5-4 NA CASSFFDTDTQCF TGTGCCAGCAGCTTCTTCGACACAGATACGCAGTGTTTT
NA TRBJ1-1 TRBV6-5 NA CANSYYRSAVEAFF TGTGCCAACAGTTACTATAGGTCAGCCGTCGAAGCTTTCTTT
TRBD2 TRBJ2-1 TRBV20-1 few CRARASGRAPYDEQFF TGCAGAGCTAGGGCTAGCGGGAGGGCTCCGTACGATGAGCAGTTCTTC